The rows below give T cell receptor beta chains drawn from one sample of a study of long-term antiretroviral therapy in people with HIV. Some clones are missing from TCRdb's copy, which holds only in-frame ones; the method was immunoSEQ multiplex PCR. This repertoire shows 35,000 or so clones, about 83% found once; its top ten account for less than 9%. The sample in question was unsorted PBMCs, obtained 2 years after starting antiretroviral therapy. Every receptor here comes from a woman aged 45 to 65 with HIV. Both conserved end residues are trimmed from each CDR3. D genes are given only for firm matches. Where a row states a size, it is once, few, many or the class of an expanded clone; other rows omit it.

V gene: TRBV5-5; J gene: TRBJ1-6; D gene: NA; clone size: few; CDR3 protein: ASSLVRVPNSPLH
V gene: TRBV5-6; J gene: TRBJ2-1; D gene: TRBD2; clone size: few; CDR3 protein: ASSLSGGVYNEQF
V gene: TRBV29-1; J gene: TRBJ1-1; D gene: NA; clone size: NA; CDR3 protein: SVVGPNTEAF
V gene: TRBV27; J gene: TRBJ2-7; D gene: TRBD2; clone size: few; CDR3 protein: ASNIAGPTYEQY
V gene: TRBV6-6; J gene: TRBJ2-1; D gene: NA; clone size: NA; CDR3 protein: ASSGDLRGEQF
V gene: TRBV13; J gene: TRBJ1-2; D gene: TRBD1; clone size: NA; CDR3 protein: ASSATGTNYGYT
V gene: TRBV10-3; J gene: TRBJ1-5; D gene: NA; clone size: NA; CDR3 protein: AISESSAAYQPQH
V gene: TRBV6-5; J gene: TRBJ1-1; D gene: TRBD1; clone size: NA; CDR3 protein: ASTKAGTGKAF
V gene: TRBV5-6; J gene: TRBJ2-1; D gene: NA; clone size: once; CDR3 protein: ASSLDNSYNEQF
V gene: TRBV28; J gene: TRBJ1-5; D gene: NA; clone size: NA; CDR3 protein: ASSLWRDYQPQH
V gene: TRBV7-8; J gene: TRBJ2-7; D gene: NA; clone size: NA; CDR3 protein: ASSTTGVHEQY
V gene: TRBV5-4; J gene: TRBJ1-2; D gene: NA; clone size: NA; CDR3 protein: ASSAAGTSYGYT
V gene: TRBV11-2; J gene: TRBJ2-6; D gene: NA; clone size: NA; CDR3 protein: ASVLSGANVLT
V gene: TRBV6-1; J gene: TRBJ1-2; D gene: NA; clone size: few; CDR3 protein: ASSDPGTAGYT
V gene: TRBV11-3; J gene: TRBJ1-3; D gene: NA; clone size: NA; CDR3 protein: ASSQGAGNTIY
V gene: TRBV4-1; J gene: TRBJ2-7; D gene: NA; clone size: once; CDR3 protein: ASSQLLDGPYEQY
V gene: TRBV12-5; J gene: TRBJ1-5; D gene: NA; clone size: NA; CDR3 protein: ASGLRESGLNQPQH
V gene: TRBV30; J gene: TRBJ1-1; D gene: NA; clone size: few; CDR3 protein: AWSVYLGTEAF
V gene: TRBV6-5; J gene: TRBJ1-6; D gene: NA; clone size: NA; CDR3 protein: ASSRGDANSPLH
V gene: TRBV4-2; J gene: TRBJ2-3; D gene: NA; clone size: NA; CDR3 protein: ASSQDLGGPLDTQY
V gene: TRBV7-9; J gene: TRBJ1-1; D gene: NA; clone size: NA; CDR3 protein: ASAWATGYLNTEAF
V gene: TRBV5-4; J gene: TRBJ2-1; D gene: TRBD2; clone size: few; CDR3 protein: ASSLDGGGPYNEQF
V gene: TRBV12-5; J gene: TRBJ2-3; D gene: NA; clone size: NA; CDR3 protein: ASGLVGGSTDTQY
V gene: TRBV5-1; J gene: TRBJ2-1; D gene: TRBD2; clone size: few; CDR3 protein: ASSFSTGTSGSYNEQF
V gene: TRBV6-5; J gene: TRBJ2-3; D gene: NA; clone size: NA; CDR3 protein: ASSYEGGAVLDTQY
V gene: TRBV6-6; J gene: TRBJ2-5; D gene: NA; clone size: NA; CDR3 protein: ASSFGTEETQY
V gene: TRBV4-1; J gene: TRBJ2-1; D gene: NA; clone size: NA; CDR3 protein: ASSPLGANEQF
V gene: TRBV2; J gene: TRBJ1-5; D gene: TRBD1; clone size: NA; CDR3 protein: ASSRDRESHQPQH
V gene: TRBV9; J gene: TRBJ2-1; D gene: NA; clone size: NA; CDR3 protein: ASSVAVTFSYNEQF
V gene: TRBV9; J gene: TRBJ2-7; D gene: TRBD2; clone size: NA; CDR3 protein: ASSTSGGYEQY
V gene: TRBV14; J gene: TRBJ1-4; D gene: NA; clone size: NA; CDR3 protein: ASSQEAGALNEKLF
V gene: TRBV7-9; J gene: TRBJ1-4; D gene: NA; clone size: NA; CDR3 protein: ASSLGGDGGEKLF
V gene: TRBV2; J gene: TRBJ2-1; D gene: TRBD2; clone size: NA; CDR3 protein: ASSEQGGPNEQF
V gene: TRBV5-1; J gene: TRBJ2-3; D gene: TRBD2; clone size: NA; CDR3 protein: ASSLSRLASRGSDTQY
V gene: TRBV5-1; J gene: TRBJ2-1; D gene: NA; clone size: NA; CDR3 protein: ASSFGGDTFIYNEQF
V gene: TRBV7-2; J gene: TRBJ2-3; D gene: TRBD2; clone size: NA; CDR3 protein: ASSGGRSGVVTQY
V gene: TRBV30; J gene: TRBJ1-3; D gene: NA; clone size: NA; CDR3 protein: AWSGSSLGGNTIY
V gene: TRBV9; J gene: TRBJ2-3; D gene: NA; clone size: NA; CDR3 protein: ASSVPVEGVSSTDTQY
V gene: TRBV10-3; J gene: TRBJ2-3; D gene: TRBD2; clone size: NA; CDR3 protein: AISIRGGPTDTQY
V gene: TRBV7-3; J gene: TRBJ2-2; D gene: NA; clone size: NA; CDR3 protein: ASSLTFRGTGELF
V gene: TRBV2; J gene: TRBJ1-2; D gene: NA; clone size: NA; CDR3 protein: ASSDTGYGYT
V gene: TRBV5-1; J gene: TRBJ1-3; D gene: NA; clone size: NA; CDR3 protein: ASSLNTLRNTIY
V gene: TRBV15; J gene: TRBJ2-1; D gene: NA; clone size: NA; CDR3 protein: ATSPLTGGSEQF
V gene: TRBV7-9; J gene: TRBJ1-2; D gene: TRBD1; clone size: NA; CDR3 protein: ASSRDDRGAYGYT
V gene: TRBV7-3; J gene: TRBJ2-7; D gene: NA; clone size: NA; CDR3 protein: ASSPQGGEQY
V gene: TRBV19; J gene: TRBJ1-2; D gene: TRBD1; clone size: few; CDR3 protein: AVDNRGYGYT
V gene: TRBV5-1; J gene: TRBJ2-2; D gene: NA; clone size: NA; CDR3 protein: ASSLLQRGGDGELF
V gene: TRBV19; J gene: TRBJ1-1; D gene: NA; clone size: NA; CDR3 protein: ASSGGNTEAF
V gene: TRBV4-1; J gene: TRBJ1-2; D gene: NA; clone size: once; CDR3 protein: ASSQDGAINYGYT
V gene: TRBV7-2; J gene: TRBJ2-7; D gene: NA; clone size: NA; CDR3 protein: ASTGPRGTYEQY
V gene: TRBV9; J gene: TRBJ1-4; D gene: NA; clone size: NA; CDR3 protein: ASSVYVASNEKLF
V gene: TRBV19; J gene: TRBJ2-1; D gene: NA; clone size: NA; CDR3 protein: ASSPSMSSYNEQF
V gene: TRBV7-3; J gene: TRBJ2-2; D gene: NA; clone size: few; CDR3 protein: ASSAYNTGELF
V gene: TRBV28; J gene: TRBJ1-2; D gene: NA; clone size: few; CDR3 protein: ASSPRTYYGYT
V gene: TRBV6-1; J gene: TRBJ1-3; D gene: NA; clone size: NA; CDR3 protein: ASSEGWTVIYSGNTIY
V gene: TRBV7-9; J gene: TRBJ1-5; D gene: NA; clone size: NA; CDR3 protein: ASSLARGSYNQPQH